A single sample is the source of the 24 T cell receptor beta chains below, sequenced in a study of T-cell reconstitution after alpha-beta-depleted transplantation in children. Preparation of the TCRbeta library was carried out with unique molecular identifiers. TCRdb ran MiXCR on the PCR reads and lists one entry per CDR3 protein. The profile shows 600,000 to 700,000 distinct CDR3 sequences, around a sixth of them singletons. The source was PBMCs from the stem cell graft donor, collected from the stem cell graft. Receptor source: a human donor who donated a stem cell graft to a child with acute myeloid leukemia.

This clonotype was seen at least ten times. The J gene is TRBJ1-5, the V gene TRBV20-1; 8 positions match TRBD1. The V gene's germline CDR1 is DFQATT and CDR2 SNEGSKA (reference sequence). This CDR3 has 14 residues. The V gene end was trimmed by 6 bases and the J gene end by 3 bases; junction bases not matched to a gene: 7. The CDR3 sequence: CSAMTGAVNQPQHF. The CDR3 DNA sequence: TGCAGTGCCATGACAGGGGCGGTCAATCAGCCCCAGCATTTT.

The V call is TRBV2, the J call TRBJ1-1; D is possibly TRBD1 (6 bases). The CDR3 consists of 17 residues. Germline CDR1 reads SNHLY; CDR2 reads FYNNEI. V dropped 2 bases and J dropped 0 bases, with 16 bases sitting between them. CDR3: CASSEKQGFMMNTEAFF. The DNA of the CDR3 is TGTGCCAGCAGTGAAAAACAGGGCTTCATGATGAACACTGAAGCTTTCTTT.

This clonotype was picked up a small number of times. The CDR3 DNA follows: TGTGCCACCAGCAGAGGTAGCGGGGCAGATACGCAGTATTTT. Translated, it gives CATSRGSGADTQYF. The chain recombines TRBV15 with TRBJ2-3; 8 bases agree with TRBD2. The CDR3 runs to 14 residues. From germline, CDR1 is LNHNV and CDR2 YYDKDF (reference sequence). Losses at the gene ends were 1 base for V and 4 bases for J; bases not matched to a gene: 1.

This clonotype was seen at least ten times. The gene calls are TRBV5-1 and TRBJ2-3; D might be TRBD1 (5 bases). The V gene lost 0 bases and the J gene lost 1 base, with 12 bases spanning the gap. The CDR3 covers 16 residues. Germline V CDR1 and CDR2: SGHRS, YFSETQ. CDR3 residues: CASSLERLGGTDTQYF. The CDR3 DNA sequence: TGCGCCAGCAGCTTGGAGCGTCTAGGGGGCACAGATACGCAGTATTTT.

V is TRBV24-1 and J is TRBJ2-1; 7 nucleotides align to TRBD1. This CDR3 contains 17 residues. Germline assignment: CDR1 KGHDR and CDR2 SFDVKD. With V trimmed by 1 base and J by 5 bases, 10 bases remained unmatched. This CDR3 is CATSDLGRDRADNEQFF. In DNA form, the CDR3 reads TGTGCCACCAGTGATTTAGGCCGCGACAGGGCCGACAATGAGCAGTTCTTC.

This clonotype has at least ten counts. The chain is built from TRBV29-1 and TRBJ2-5; D might be TRBD2 (5 bases). This CDR3 is built from 16 residues. CDR1 SQVTM and CDR2 ANQGSEA come from the germline V gene. Trimming removed 0 bases at V and 5 bases at J, with 19 bases between. Here the CDR3 reads CSVEDLAHSGGETQYF. CDR3 nucleotide sequence: TGCAGCGTTGAAGATCTTGCCCACAGCGGCGGGGAGACCCAGTACTTC.

This clonotype came up a few times. This chain uses TRBV29-1 with TRBJ2-2; TRBD2 aligns across 7 bases. The CDR3 is 14 amino acids. Germline CDR1 reads SQVTM; CDR2 reads ANQGSEA. Trimming removed 3 bases from V and 5 bases from J; junction bases left unmatched: 6. The CDR3: CSVDDAGVTGELFF. The CDR3 nucleotides are TGCAGCGTTGACGACGCGGGGGTAACCGGGGAGCTGTTTTTT.

This clonotype was found many times. The chain joins TRBV7-2 to TRBJ2-5; D is undetermined. CDR3 size: 13 residues. The germline V gene encodes CDR1 SGHTA and CDR2 FQGNSA. With 2 bases removed from V and 5 bases from J, the gap between germline ends came to 9 bases. In DNA form, the CDR3 reads TGTGCCAGCAGCTTACAGGCGGCGGAGACCCAGTACTTC. Residues: CASSLQAAETQYF.

The J gene is TRBJ2-3, the V gene TRBV4-1; 11 nucleotides align to TRBD2. Germline assignment: CDR1 MGHRA and CDR2 YSYEKL. With V trimmed by 0 bases and J by 2 bases, 4 bases remained unmatched. The CDR3 contains 17 residues. DNA for the CDR3: TGCGCCAGCAGCCAAGAGGAACTAGCGGGGGTCACAGATACGCAGTATTTT. Its protein is CASSQEELAGVTDTQYF.

This clonotype occurred many times. The V and J genes are TRBV20-1 and TRBJ2-7, with 7 bases identical to TRBD2. The junction had 5 bases not matched to a gene; V was cut back by 0 bases and J by 6 bases. Germline loops: CDR1 DFQATT, CDR2 SNEGSKA (reference sequence). The CDR3 extends over 13 amino acids. CDR3 in amino acids: CSAREVPGGEQYF. The CDR3 DNA follows: TGCAGTGCTAGAGAGGTGCCGGGAGGCGAGCAGTACTTC.

This clonotype was counted many times. The V call is TRBV6-1, the J call TRBJ2-5, with 7 nucleotides matching TRBD2. The germline V gene has CDR1 MNHNS and CDR2 SASEGT. The length of the CDR3 is 14 residues. The J segment lost 3 bases and the V segment lost 2 bases, leaving 3 bases of the junction unmatched. The CDR3: CASSEIGTKETQYF. The CDR3 DNA reads as TGTGCCAGCAGTGAAATTGGGACTAAAGAGACCCAGTACTTC.

In regard to this clonotype: Compared with germline, one end of the junction differs, possibly owing to a read error. The chain uses TRBV11-2 and TRBJ1-1, with unresolved D. This CDR3 comprises 13 residues. Germline V gives CDR1 SGHAT, CDR2 FQNNGV. CDR3 in amino acids: CASSLAGSTDAFF. In DNA form, the CDR3 reads TGTGCCAGCAGCTTAGCAGGATCCACTGACGCTTTCTTT.

In this sample, this clonotype turned up many times. The chain combines TRBV5-1 with TRBJ2-3; D gene unclear. The CDR3 spans 13 residues. The germline V gene encodes CDR1 SGHRS and CDR2 YFSETQ. V gave up 4 bases and J gave up 5 bases, with 11 bases separating them. DNA for the CDR3: TGCGCCAGCAGCGCGTCCTGGAGAGATACGCAGTATTTT. This sequence encodes CASSASWRDTQYF.

The table lists this clonotype with a few counts. The chain carries TRBV15 and TRBJ1-4; D not certain. Germline CDR1 LNHNV, CDR2 YYDKDF (reference sequence). The CDR3 extends over 13 amino acids. The germline V and J ends were trimmed by 5 bases and 8 bases, with 12 bases remaining between them. The DNA of the CDR3 is TGTGCCACCAGCGGGGAAATCGGGGAAAAACTGTTTTTT. This codes for CATSGEIGEKLFF.

Many counts were recorded for this clonotype. This chain links TRBV9 with TRBJ1-2, with D possibly being TRBD1 (5 bases). This CDR3 has 12 residues. Germline V CDR1 and CDR2: SGDLS, YYNGEE. The V end was cut by 4 bases, the J end by 7 bases, with 11 bases between. The CDR3 region has the DNA TGTGCCAGCAGCTCCCAGGGCTTTGGCTACACCTTC. Amino acid sequence: CASSSQGFGYTF. Looking up the rest from reference TRBV9 and TRBJ1-2 gives the full variable domain: DSGVTQTPKHLITATGQRVTLRCSPRSGDLSVYWYQQSLDQGLQFLIQYYNGEERAKGNILERFSAQQFPDLHSELNLSSLELGDSALYFCASSSQGFGYTFGSGTRLTVV.

The sample holds a few counts of this clonotype. This sequence joins TRBV25-1 and TRBJ2-2; TRBD2 aligns across 12 bases. Germline CDR1 is MGHDK and CDR2 is SYGVNS. V lost 4 bases to trimming and J lost 6 bases; unmatched junction nucleotides: 6. This CDR3 spans 16 amino acids. Here the CDR3 reads CASSARTSGVAGELFF. The CDR3 DNA follows: TGTGCCAGCAGTGCTCGGACTAGCGGGGTCGCCGGGGAGCTGTTTTTT.

Ten or more counts support this clonotype. V and J are TRBV7-2 and TRBJ2-7, with 8 positions matching TRBD1. V was pared by 3 bases and J by 5 bases, with 3 bases of the junction left unmatched. Germline CDR1 SGHTA, CDR2 FQGNSA. CDR3 length equals 13 residues. This CDR3 is CASSFNRGNEQYF. CDR3 coding DNA: TGTGCCAGCAGCTTCAACAGGGGGAACGAGCAGTACTTC. The full variable domain, in which reference TRBV7-2 and TRBJ2-7 provide the parts outside the CDR3, is GAGVSQSPSNKVTEKGKDVELRCDPISGHTALYWYRQSLGQGLEFLIYFQGNSAPDKSGLPSDRFSAERTGGSVSTLTIQRTQQEDSAVYLCASSFNRGNEQYFGPGTRLTVT.

This clonotype has ten or more counts. V gene TRBV7-2 combines with J gene TRBJ2-5, with a tentative D call TRBD1 (7 bases). Germline V CDR1 and CDR2: SGHTA, FQGNSA. The CDR3 is 14 residues long. V was trimmed by 4 bases and J by 3 bases, leaving 12 bases between them. CDR3 protein: CASSSTGRKETQYF. The CDR3 DNA is TGTGCCAGCAGCTCGACAGGGAGGAAAGAGACCCAGTACTTC.

This clonotype was seen ten or more times. V is TRBV12-3 or TRBV12-4 and J is TRBJ1-5, with D unclear. Trimming removed 1 base at V and 3 bases at J, with 7 bases between. This CDR3 has 14 residues. CDR3 nucleotide sequence: TGTGCCAGCAGTTTAGGGTCCTACAATCAGCCCCAGCATTTT. Protein sequence: CASSLGSYNQPQHF.

This clonotype was counted many times. CDR3 amino acids: CSARDRASGSTDTQYF. Written as DNA, the CDR3 is TGCAGTGCTAGAGATCGGGCTAGCGGCAGCACAGATACGCAGTATTTT. V and J are TRBV20-1 and TRBJ2-3, with 7 bases that match TRBD2. Looked up from germline, CDR1 is DFQATT and CDR2 is SNEGSKA (reference sequence). The ends lost 0 bases at V and 0 bases at J; junction bases unmatched: 6. This CDR3 has 16 amino acids.

This chain connects TRBV24-1 to TRBJ1-2; no clear D. Germline assignment: CDR1 KGHDR and CDR2 SFDVKD. CDR3 length: 14 residues. V lost 6 bases and J lost 0, with 10 bases in between. The DNA of the CDR3 is TGTGCCACCAGTAGCGGTTTAGCTAACTATGGCTACACCTTC. This encodes CATSSGLANYGYTF.

The rearrangement uses TRBV11-2 and TRBJ1-2, with D perhaps TRBD1 (6 bases). This CDR3 is 15 amino acids long. CDR1 and CDR2 from the germline V gene are SGHAT and FQNNGV. The germline V and J ends were trimmed by 6 bases and 1 base, with 15 bases remaining between them. CDR3 region: CASRPLGGFNYGYTF. CDR3 sequence (DNA): TGTGCCAGCAGACCCTTGGGGGGCTTTAACTATGGCTACACCTTC.

In this sample, this clonotype turned up a few times. The chain couples TRBV20-1 to TRBJ2-1, with TRBD1 as a possible D gene (6 bases). The ends were cut back, 2 bases at V and 6 bases at J, with 17 bases in the middle. CDR3 length equals 15 residues. Germline V gene data show CDR1 as DFQATT and CDR2 as SNEGSKA (reference sequence). CDR3 sequence reads: CSARPLGEGGNEQFF. The CDR3 region has the DNA TGCAGTGCTAGACCCCTTGGTGAAGGGGGCAATGAGCAGTTCTTC.

This rearrangement joins TRBV20-1 to TRBJ1-1; 10 bases map to TRBD1. Germline V CDR1 and CDR2: DFQATT, SNEGSKA (reference sequence). With V trimmed by 3 bases and J by 2 bases, 6 bases remained unmatched. The CDR3 sequence is 15 residues long. DNA of the CDR3: TGCAGTGCTAGTCGGGACAGGGGATACAACACTGAAGCTTTCTTT. Translating gives CSASRDRGYNTEAFF.